The TCR beta chain described here comes from a study of blood T cell repertoires in COVID-19. The overall study: The study drew acute and convalescent COVID-19 samples from the United States, Italy and Spain. PBMCs, B-cell-depleted T cells, or T cells were the source of the cDNA or gDNA that made up the material.

The CDR3 consists of 15 residues. Per germline, CDR1 SGHVS and CDR2 FNYEAQ. Trimming took 5 bases from V and 10 from J, leaving 21 bases between them. Original methodology: It was from reference gene primer amplification that nucleated cell counts were estimated. TCRdb keeps only in-frame clones here, not all; method: immunoSEQ multiplex PCR. For V, J and clone size, that table is used; D and trimming come from the DNA. The table shows tens of thousands of clones, with about 91% occurring only once. This TCR derives from a man aged 45-65 years with active COVID-19. The sample comprised peripheral blood. The rearrangement joins TRBV7-6 to TRBJ2-1; TRBD1 is a possible D gene (6 bases). The CDR3 here is CASSAGAWASQEQFF. CDR3 DNA sequence: TGTGCCAGCAGCGCAGGGGCGTGGGCCTCACAGGAGCAGTTCTTC. The entire variable domain, with the rest obtained from reference TRBV7-6 and TRBJ2-1, is as follows: GAGVSQSPRYKVTKRGQDVALRCDPISGHVSLYWYRQALGQGPEFLTYFNYEAQQDKSGLPNDRFSAERPEGSISTLTIQRTEQRDSAMYRCASSAGAWASQEQFFGPGTRLTVL.